This T cell receptor (beta chain) was sequenced for a study of T cell repertoires in cytomegalovirus infection. Study-level information: Selected CMV epitopes included recently identified HLA-C-restricted ones as well as well-studied HLA-B-restricted ones. Signatures in public TCR beta sequences pointed to both CMV infection and matching HLA type. General observations from the study: HLA-C-restricted TCR beta clonotypes specific for CMV led the ex vivo response.

As to this clonotype: Antigen unknown.

V shed 0 bases and J shed 2 bases, with 19 bases lying between them. Germline V gene data show CDR1 as LGHNA and CDR2 as YSLEER. There are 19 residues in the CDR3. TCRdb passed the reads through MiXCR, listing each CDR3 protein once. The sample lists 750,000 to 950,000 distinct CDR3 sequences; just under 30% were seen once. The origin of this receptor is a human donor in good health (CMV status not recorded). Some clones in this sample may be carry-over from other donors' samples. The J gene is TRBJ2-2, the V gene TRBV4-3, with D possibly matching TRBD2 (5 bases). The sequenced sample was cultured CD8+ T cells from PBMCs, obtained from culture after CMV antigen stimulation. The CDR3 is CASSQDQSGKGFNTGELFF. CDR3 sequence (DNA): TGCGCCAGCAGCCAAGATCAATCGGGAAAAGGATTTAACACCGGGGAGCTGTTTTTT.